The entry that follows covers one T cell receptor (beta chain) sequence. Roughly 0.45 to 1 ug RNA was reverse transcribed with random hexamers. TCRdb re-analysed the immunoSEQ multiplex PCR reads in MiXCR, keeping a single row per CDR3 protein. The repertoire holds some 400,000 distinct CDR3 sequences, approximately 85% seen once, with 0.12% in the top ten. The CDR3 runs to 13 residues. J was trimmed by 5 bases and V by 10 bases; bases with no gene match: 7. Germline-derived CDR1 and CDR2 are MNHEY and SMNVEV (reference sequence). This sample is part of a study of CD8 T cells in Susac syndrome. The sample comprised CD8+ T cells from PBMCs. The chain is built from TRBV27 and TRBJ2-1; 8 nucleotides agree with TRBD1. The clonotype originates from a human donor with multiple sclerosis. CDR3: CATRGTGDNEQFF. The CDR3 DNA sequence: TGTGCCACCCGCGGGACAGGAGACAATGAGCAGTTCTTC.